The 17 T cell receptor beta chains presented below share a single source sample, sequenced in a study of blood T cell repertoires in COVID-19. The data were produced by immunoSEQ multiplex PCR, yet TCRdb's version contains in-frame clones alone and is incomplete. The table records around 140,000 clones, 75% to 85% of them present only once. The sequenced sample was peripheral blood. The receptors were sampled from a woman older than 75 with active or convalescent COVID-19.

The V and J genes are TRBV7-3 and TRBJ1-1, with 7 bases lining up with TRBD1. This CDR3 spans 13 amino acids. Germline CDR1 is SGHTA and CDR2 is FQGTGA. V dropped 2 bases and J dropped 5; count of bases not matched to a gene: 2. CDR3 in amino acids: CASSLSGGTEAFF. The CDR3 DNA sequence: TGTGCCAGCAGCTTATCAGGGGGGACTGAAGCTTTCTTT.

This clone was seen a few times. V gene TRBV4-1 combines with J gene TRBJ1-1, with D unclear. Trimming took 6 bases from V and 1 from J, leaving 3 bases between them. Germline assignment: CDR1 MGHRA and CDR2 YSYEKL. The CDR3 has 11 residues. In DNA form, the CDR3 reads TGCGCCAGCAGAGCGAACACTGAAGCTTTCTTT. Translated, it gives CASRANTEAFF.

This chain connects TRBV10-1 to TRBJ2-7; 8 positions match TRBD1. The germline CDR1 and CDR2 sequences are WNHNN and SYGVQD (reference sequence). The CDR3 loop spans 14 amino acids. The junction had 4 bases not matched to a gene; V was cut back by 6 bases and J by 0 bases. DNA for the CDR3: TGCGCCAGCAGGGACAGGGTCCTCTCCTACGAGCAGTACTTC. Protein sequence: CASRDRVLSYEQYF.

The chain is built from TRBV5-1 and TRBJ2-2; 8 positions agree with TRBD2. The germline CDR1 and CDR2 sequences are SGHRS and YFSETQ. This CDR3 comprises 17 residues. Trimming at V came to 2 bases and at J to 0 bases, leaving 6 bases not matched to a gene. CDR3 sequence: CASSLGAGASNTGELFF. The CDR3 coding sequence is TGCGCCAGCAGCTTAGGAGCGGGGGCCTCGAACACCGGGGAGCTGTTTTTT.

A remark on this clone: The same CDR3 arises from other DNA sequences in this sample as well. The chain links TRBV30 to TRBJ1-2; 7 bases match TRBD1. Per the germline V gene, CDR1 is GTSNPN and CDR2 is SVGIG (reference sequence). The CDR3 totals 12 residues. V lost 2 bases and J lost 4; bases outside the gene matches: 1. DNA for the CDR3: TGTGCCTGGAGTCGACAGGGCTATGGCTACACCTTC. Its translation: CAWSRQGYGYTF.

The CDR3 DNA is TGTGCCAGCAGAACCGGGACAGGGGGCAACGTAGATACGCAGTATTTT. The encoded protein is CASRTGTGGNVDTQYF. The V call is TRBV7-9, the J call TRBJ2-3, with TRBD1 matching 12 bases. Germline V lookup: CDR1 SEHNR, CDR2 FQNEAQ (reference sequence). This CDR3 spans 16 amino acids. The junction had 9 bases not matched to a gene; V was cut back by 6 bases and J by 5 bases.

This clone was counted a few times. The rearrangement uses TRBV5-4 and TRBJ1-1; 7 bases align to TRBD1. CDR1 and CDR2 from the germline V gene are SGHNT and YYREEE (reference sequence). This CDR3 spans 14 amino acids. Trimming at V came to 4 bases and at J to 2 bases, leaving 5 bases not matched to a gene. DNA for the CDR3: TGTGCCAGCAGCGTCGGGACAGCCAACACTGAAGCTTTCTTT. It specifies CASSVGTANTEAFF.

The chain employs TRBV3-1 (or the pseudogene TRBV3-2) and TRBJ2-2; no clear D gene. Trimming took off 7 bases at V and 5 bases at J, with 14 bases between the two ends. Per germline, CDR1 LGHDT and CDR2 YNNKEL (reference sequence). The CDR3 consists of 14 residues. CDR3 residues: CASKRQRFTGELFF. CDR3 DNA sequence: TGTGCCAGCAAGCGCCAGCGTTTTACCGGGGAGCTGTTTTTT.

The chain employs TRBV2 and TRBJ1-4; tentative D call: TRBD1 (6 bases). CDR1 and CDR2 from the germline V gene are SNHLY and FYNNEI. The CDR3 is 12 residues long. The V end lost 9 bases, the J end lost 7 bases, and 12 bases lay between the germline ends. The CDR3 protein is CARQGLGEKLFF. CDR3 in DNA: TGTGCCAGACAGGGATTGGGTGAAAAACTGTTTTTT.

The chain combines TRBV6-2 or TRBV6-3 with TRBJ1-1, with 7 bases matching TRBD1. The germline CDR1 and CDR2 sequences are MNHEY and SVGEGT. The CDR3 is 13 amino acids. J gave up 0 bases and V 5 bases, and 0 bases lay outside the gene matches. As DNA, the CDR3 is TGTGCCAGCAGTGACAGGGTGAACACTGAAGCTTTCTTT. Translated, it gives CASSDRVNTEAFF.

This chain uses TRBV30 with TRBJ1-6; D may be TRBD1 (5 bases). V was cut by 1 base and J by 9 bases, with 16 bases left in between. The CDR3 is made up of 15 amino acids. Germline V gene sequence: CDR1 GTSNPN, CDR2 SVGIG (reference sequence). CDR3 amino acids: CAWSDTAQGGSPLHF. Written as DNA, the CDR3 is TGTGCCTGGAGTGATACGGCGCAGGGAGGTTCACCCCTCCACTTT.

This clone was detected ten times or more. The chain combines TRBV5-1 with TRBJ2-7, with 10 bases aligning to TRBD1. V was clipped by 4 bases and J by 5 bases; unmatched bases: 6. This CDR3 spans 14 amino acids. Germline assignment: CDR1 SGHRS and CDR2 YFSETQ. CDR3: CASSNRTGGHEQYF. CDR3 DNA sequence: TGCGCCAGCAGCAACAGGACAGGGGGGCACGAGCAGTACTTC.

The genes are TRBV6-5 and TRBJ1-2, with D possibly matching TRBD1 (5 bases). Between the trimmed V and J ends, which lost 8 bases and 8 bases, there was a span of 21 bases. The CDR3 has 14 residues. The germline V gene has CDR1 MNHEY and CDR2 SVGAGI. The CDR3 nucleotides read TGTGCCAGCGGCTTGGGGCCGTCCAAGGGAGGCTACACCTTC. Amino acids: CASGLGPSKGGYTF.

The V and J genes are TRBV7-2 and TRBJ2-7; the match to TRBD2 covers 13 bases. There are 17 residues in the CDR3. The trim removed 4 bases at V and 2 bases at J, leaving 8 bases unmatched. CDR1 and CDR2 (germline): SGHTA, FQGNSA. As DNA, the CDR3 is TGTGCCAGCAGCTACCTACACGGGACTAGCGGGGCCTACGAGCAGTACTTC. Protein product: CASSYLHGTSGAYEQYF.

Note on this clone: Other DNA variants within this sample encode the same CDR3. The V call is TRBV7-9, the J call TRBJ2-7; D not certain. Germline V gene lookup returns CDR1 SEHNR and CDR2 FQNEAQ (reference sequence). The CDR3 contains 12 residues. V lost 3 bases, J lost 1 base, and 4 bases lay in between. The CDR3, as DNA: TGTGCCAGCAGCTTGACTTCCTACGAGCAGTACTTC. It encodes CASSLTSYEQYF.

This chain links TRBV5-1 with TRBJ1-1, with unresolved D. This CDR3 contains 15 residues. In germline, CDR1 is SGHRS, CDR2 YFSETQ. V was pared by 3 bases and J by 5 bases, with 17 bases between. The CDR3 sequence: CASSSDPRGGTEAFF. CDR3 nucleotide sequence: TGCGCCAGCAGCTCCGACCCGCGAGGAGGGACTGAAGCTTTCTTT.

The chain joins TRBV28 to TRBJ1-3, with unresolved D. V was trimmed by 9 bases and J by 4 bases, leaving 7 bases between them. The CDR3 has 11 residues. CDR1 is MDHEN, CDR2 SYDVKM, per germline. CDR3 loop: CASTTGNTIYF. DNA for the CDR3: TGTGCCAGTACAACAGGAAACACCATATATTTT.